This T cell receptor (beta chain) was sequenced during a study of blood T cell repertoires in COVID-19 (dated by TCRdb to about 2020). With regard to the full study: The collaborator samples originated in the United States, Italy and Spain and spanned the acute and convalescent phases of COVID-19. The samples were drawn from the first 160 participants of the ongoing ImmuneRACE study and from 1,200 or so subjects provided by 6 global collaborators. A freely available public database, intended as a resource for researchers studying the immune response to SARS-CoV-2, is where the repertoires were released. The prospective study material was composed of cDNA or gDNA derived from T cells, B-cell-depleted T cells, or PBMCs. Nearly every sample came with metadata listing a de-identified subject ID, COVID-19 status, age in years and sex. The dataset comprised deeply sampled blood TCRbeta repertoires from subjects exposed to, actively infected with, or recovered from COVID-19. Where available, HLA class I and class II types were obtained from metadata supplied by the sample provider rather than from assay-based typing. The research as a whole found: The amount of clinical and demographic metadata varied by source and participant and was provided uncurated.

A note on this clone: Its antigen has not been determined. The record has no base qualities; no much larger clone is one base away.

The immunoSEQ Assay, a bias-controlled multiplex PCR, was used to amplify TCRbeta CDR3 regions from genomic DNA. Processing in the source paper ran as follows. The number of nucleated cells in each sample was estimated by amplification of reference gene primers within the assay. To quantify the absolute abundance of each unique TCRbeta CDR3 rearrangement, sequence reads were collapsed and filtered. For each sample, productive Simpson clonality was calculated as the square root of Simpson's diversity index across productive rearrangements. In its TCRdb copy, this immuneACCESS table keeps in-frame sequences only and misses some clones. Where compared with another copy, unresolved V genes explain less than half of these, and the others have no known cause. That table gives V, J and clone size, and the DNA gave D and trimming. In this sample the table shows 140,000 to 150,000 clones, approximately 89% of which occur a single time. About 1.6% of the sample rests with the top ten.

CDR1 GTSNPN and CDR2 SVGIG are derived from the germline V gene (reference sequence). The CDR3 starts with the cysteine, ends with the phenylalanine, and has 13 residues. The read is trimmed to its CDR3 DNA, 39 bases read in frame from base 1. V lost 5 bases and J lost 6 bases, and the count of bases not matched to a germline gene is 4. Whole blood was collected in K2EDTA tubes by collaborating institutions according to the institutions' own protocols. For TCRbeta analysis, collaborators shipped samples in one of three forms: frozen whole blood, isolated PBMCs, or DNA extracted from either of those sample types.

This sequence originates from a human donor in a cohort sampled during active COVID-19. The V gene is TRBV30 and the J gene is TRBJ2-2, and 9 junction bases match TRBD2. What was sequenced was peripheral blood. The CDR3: CAWERGVAGELFF. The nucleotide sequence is TGTGCCTGGGAGCGGGGGGTTGCCGGGGAGCTGTTTTTT.